Listed below are T cell receptor beta chains from one sample, sequenced in a study of cytomegalovirus exposure and HLA in healthy donors. Data came from immunoSEQ multiplex PCR; TCRdb stores just in-frame clones and leaves some out. Of 100,000 to 150,000 clones in the sample, around 70% are singletons; the top ten hold approximately 2.6%. The material sequenced was PBMCs. Receptors originate from a woman aged 55-69 years in good health and CMV-seropositive. Each CDR3 is given with its conserved first and last residue. D genes are given only for firm matches. Size values are once, few and many counts, or a class for expanded clones, and some rows have none.

clone_size d_call j_call v_call cdr3_aa cdr3_nt
- TRBD2 TRBJ2-5 TRBV2 CASSDFGGGRETQYF TGTGCCAGCAGTGATTTCGGGGGGGGGCGGGAGACCCAGTACTTC
- - TRBJ2-7 TRBV7-9 CASSSTGYLGEQYF TGTGCCAGCAGCTCTACAGGGTATCTGGGCGAGCAGTACTTC
- TRBD1 TRBJ1-2 TRBV6-5 CASSSPGTANGYTF TGTGCCAGCAGTTCCCCCGGGACAGCCAATGGCTACACCTTC
few - TRBJ1-1 TRBV6-5 CASRTRAEAFF TGTGCCAGCAGGACCAGGGCGGAAGCTTTCTTT
- TRBD2 TRBJ2-2 TRBV6-4 CASSEWTSGTGELFF TGTGCCAGCAGTGAATGGACTAGCGGCACCGGGGAGCTGTTTTTT
- TRBD1 TRBJ1-4 TRBV28 CAAGVRGATNEKLFF TGTGCCGCTGGGGTCAGGGGGGCGACTAATGAAAAACTGTTTTTT
- TRBD1 TRBJ1-2 TRBV7-9 CASSYVGQGGGYTF TGTGCCAGCAGCTACGTCGGACAGGGGGGTGGCTACACCTTC
- TRBD1 TRBJ2-7 TRBV19 CASSKGTAVYEQYF TGTGCCAGTAGTAAAGGGACAGCAGTCTACGAGCAGTACTTC
- - TRBJ1-5 TRBV11-2 CASSLSEGQPQHF TGTGCCAGCAGCCTAAGCGAGGGTCAGCCCCAGCATTTT
- TRBD2 TRBJ2-3 TRBV11-2 CASSTLAALTDTQYF TGTGCCAGCAGCACTCTAGCGGCCCTCACAGATACGCAGTATTTT
- TRBD2 TRBJ2-1 TRBV7-9 CASSPLGASGGYNEQFF TGTGCCAGCAGCCCCCTGGGGGCTAGCGGGGGATACAATGAGCAGTTCTTC
- TRBD1 TRBJ1-5 TRBV19 CAGKGQGSNQPQHF TGTGCCGGAAAAGGACAGGGTAGCAATCAGCCCCAGCATTTT
few - TRBJ1-4 TRBV5-4 CASSPTWSPGQEKLFF TGTGCCAGCAGCCCTACTTGGAGTCCTGGCCAGGAAAAACTGTTTTTT
- - TRBJ2-7 TRBV7-7 CASRLGLVNSYEQYF TGTGCTAGCAGGTTAGGATTAGTAAACTCCTACGAGCAGTACTTC
- - TRBJ2-1 TRBV9 CASSVWGTDEQFF TGTGCCAGCAGCGTATGGGGCACCGATGAGCAGTTCTTC
- - TRBJ1-2 TRBV15 CATSRPPQRPNPGYTF TGTGCCACCAGCCGACCCCCGCAGCGTCCCAACCCTGGCTACACCTTC
few - TRBJ1-1 TRBV19 CASSREGTSNTEAFF TGTGCCAGTAGTCGTGAGGGGACATCGAACACTGAAGCTTTCTTT
- - TRBJ1-3 TRBV5-4 CASSNVRSGNTIYF TGTGCCAGCAGCAACGTCAGGTCTGGAAACACCATATATTTT
- TRBD1 TRBJ2-7 TRBV28 CASRQDRDRPYEQYF TGTGCCAGCAGGCAGGATAGGGACAGGCCTTACGAGCAGTACTTC
- - TRBJ1-6 TRBV4-2 CASSQDPLSYNSPLHF TGTGCCAGCAGCCAAGATCCGTTGTCCTATAATTCACCCCTCCACTTT
- TRBD1 TRBJ1-5 TRBV18 CASSPQAGTEAGQPQHF TGTGCCAGCTCGCCACAAGCCGGGACAGAAGCGGGTCAGCCCCAGCATTTT
- - TRBJ1-6 TRBV5-1 CASSLWTDSNSPLHF TGCGCCAGCAGCTTGTGGACAGATTCTAATTCACCCCTCCACTTT
- TRBD2 TRBJ2-1 TRBV9 CASSAGTSGGAGEQFF TGTGCCAGCAGCGCCGGGACTAGCGGGGGGGCAGGTGAGCAGTTCTTC
- - TRBJ2-7 TRBV27 CASSRGLGRYEQYF TGTGCCAGCAGCAGAGGACTGGGGAGATACGAGCAGTACTTC
- TRBD1 TRBJ2-7 TRBV10-3 CAASGTETYEQYF TGTGCCGCCTCCGGGACAGAGACCTACGAGCAGTACTTC
few - TRBJ2-1 TRBV18 CASSPNEGGGLNEQFF TGTGCCAGCTCACCCAATGAGGGGGGGGGCCTCAATGAGCAGTTCTTC
- TRBD1 TRBJ1-5 TRBV5-1 CASSPGTDYQPQHF TGCGCCAGCAGCCCCGGGACAGACTATCAGCCCCAGCATTTT
- TRBD2 TRBJ2-1 TRBV10-3 CAISGLAGGLGEQFF TGTGCCATCAGTGGACTAGCGGGGGGGCTGGGCGAGCAGTTCTTC
- - TRBJ1-4 TRBV10-3 CAISGGIDEKLFF TGTGCCATCAGCGGGGGGATCGATGAAAAACTGTTTTTT
- - TRBJ1-3 TRBV11-2 CASSLTGKGGNTIYF TGTGCCAGCAGCTTAACCGGGAAAGGAGGAAACACCATATATTTT
- - TRBJ1-6 TRBV28 CASSAPSYASPLHF TGTGCCAGCAGTGCCCCCTCCTACGCCTCACCCCTCCACTTT
- - TRBJ1-1 TRBV15 CATSRDSGNTEAFF TGTGCCACCAGCAGAGATTCCGGGAACACTGAAGCTTTCTTT
once - TRBJ1-1 TRBV7-6 CASSLEGGMNTEAFF TGTGCCAGCAGCTTAGAAGGGGGTATGAACACTGAAGCTTTCTTT
- TRBD2 TRBJ2-2 TRBV15 CATSRGLAGGHGTGELFF TGTGCCACCAGCAGAGGACTAGCGGGGGGGCATGGCACCGGGGAGCTGTTTTTT
- TRBD1 TRBJ1-4 TRBV7-9 CASSLGQGPNEKLFF TGTGCCAGCAGCTTGGGACAGGGGCCTAATGAAAAACTGTTTTTT
- - TRBJ1-2 TRBV4-1 CASSHTGTNYGYTF TGCGCCAGCAGCCACACCGGGACTAACTATGGCTACACCTTC
- TRBD1 TRBJ1-3 TRBV6-5 CASTTTGGNTIYF TGTGCCAGCACCACGACAGGGGGAAACACCATATATTTT
- TRBD1 TRBJ1-2 TRBV10-3 CATGRTGDTYGYTF TGTGCCACGGGACGGACAGGAGATACTTATGGCTACACCTTC
- TRBD1 TRBJ1-5 TRBV7-8 CASSLARTGTYSNQPQHF TGTGCCAGCAGCTTAGCGCGGACAGGGACGTATAGCAATCAGCCCCAGCATTTT
- - TRBJ1-2 TRBV6-5 CASSYGQLWGYTF TGTGCCAGCAGTTACGGACAGCTTTGGGGCTACACCTTC
- - TRBJ2-3 TRBV5-5 CASSLGVGTSTDTQYF TGTGCCAGCAGCTTGGGAGTAGGGACTAGCACAGATACGCAGTATTTT
- - TRBJ1-1 TRBV6-5 CASSSGAQNTEAFF TGTGCCAGCAGTTCAGGGGCCCAGAACACTGAAGCTTTCTTT
- TRBD1 TRBJ1-2 TRBV19 CASCGQGSNLNYGYTF TGTGCCAGTTGTGGACAGGGTTCGAATCTTAACTATGGCTACACCTTC
- TRBD1 TRBJ2-7 TRBV5-4 CASSSRQGSYEQYF TGTGCCAGCAGCTCAAGACAGGGTTCCTACGAGCAGTACTTC
- TRBD1 TRBJ1-4 TRBV18 CASSPGPGTGALFF TGTGCCAGCTCACCGGGTCCCGGGACAGGTGCACTGTTTTTT
- - TRBJ2-7 TRBV6-5 CASSYSPGVGEQYF TGTGCCAGCAGTTACTCGCCAGGGGTAGGCGAGCAGTACTTC